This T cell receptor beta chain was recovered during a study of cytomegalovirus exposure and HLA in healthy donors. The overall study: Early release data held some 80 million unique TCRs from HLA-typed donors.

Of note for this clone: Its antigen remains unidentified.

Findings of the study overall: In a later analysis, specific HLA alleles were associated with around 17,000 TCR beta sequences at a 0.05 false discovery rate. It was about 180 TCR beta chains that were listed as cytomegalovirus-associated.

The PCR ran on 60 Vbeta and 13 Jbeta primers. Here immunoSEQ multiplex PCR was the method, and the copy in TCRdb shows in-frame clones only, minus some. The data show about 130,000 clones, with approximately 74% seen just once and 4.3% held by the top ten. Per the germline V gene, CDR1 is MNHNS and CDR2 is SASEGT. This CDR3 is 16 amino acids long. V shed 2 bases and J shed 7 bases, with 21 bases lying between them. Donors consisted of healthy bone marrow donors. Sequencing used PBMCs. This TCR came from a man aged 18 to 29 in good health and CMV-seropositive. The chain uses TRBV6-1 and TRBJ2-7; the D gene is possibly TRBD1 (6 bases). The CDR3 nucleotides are TGTGCCAGCAGTGAACACATTGGGGACATACGTTTGGAGCAGTACTTC. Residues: CASSEHIGDIRLEQYF.